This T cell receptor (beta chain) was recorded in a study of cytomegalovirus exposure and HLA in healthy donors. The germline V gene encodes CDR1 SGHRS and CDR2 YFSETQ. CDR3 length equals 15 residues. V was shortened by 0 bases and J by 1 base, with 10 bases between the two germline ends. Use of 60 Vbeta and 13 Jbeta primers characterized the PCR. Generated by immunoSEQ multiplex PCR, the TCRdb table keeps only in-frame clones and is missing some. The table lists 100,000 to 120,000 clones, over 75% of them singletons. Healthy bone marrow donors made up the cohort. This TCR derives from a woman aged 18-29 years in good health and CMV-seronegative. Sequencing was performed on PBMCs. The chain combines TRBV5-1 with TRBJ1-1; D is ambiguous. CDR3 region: CASSLERTSNTEAFF. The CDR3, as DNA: TGCGCCAGCAGCTTGGAAAGGACTTCGAACACTGAAGCTTTCTTT. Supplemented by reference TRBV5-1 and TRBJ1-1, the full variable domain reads KAGVTQTPRYLIKTRGQQVTLSCSPISGHRSVSWYQQTPGQGLQFLFEYFSETQRNKGNFPGRFSGRQFSNSRSEMNVSTLELGDSALYLCASSLERTSNTEAFFGQGTRLTVV.